The 30 T cell receptor beta chains below all came from one sample that was sequenced in a study of untreated major depressive disorder. TCRdb keeps only in-frame clones here, not all; method: immunoSEQ multiplex PCR. Among tens of thousands of clones, nearly 90% were seen once, and the ten largest hold 0.4% to 0.6%. The sample was CD4+ T cells from PBMCs. The receptor source for this set is a woman in her 40s in good health.

The chain uses TRBV6-1 and TRBJ1-5; 10 nucleotides match TRBD1. V dropped 3 bases and J dropped 5; count of bases not matched to a gene: 4. Germline V gene data show CDR1 as MNHNS and CDR2 as SASEGT. The CDR3 has 15 residues. This CDR3 reads CASSETGTGDQPQHF. CDR3 nucleotides: TGTGCCAGCAGTGAGACCGGGACAGGGGATCAGCCCCAGCATTTT.

In DNA form, the CDR3 reads TGCGCCAGCAGCCACGTACCGGGGTGGATTAACACCGGGGAGCTGTTTTTT. It translates to CASSHVPGWINTGELFF. This chain joins TRBV4-1 and TRBJ2-2; TRBD2 might be the D (5 bases). The germline CDR1 and CDR2 sequences are MGHRA and YSYEKL. The CDR3 is 17 amino acids. Trimming removed 3 bases from V and 2 bases from J, with 16 bases in between.

The rearrangement joins TRBV6-1 to TRBJ1-5; D call uncertain. CDR3 length: 13 residues. V gave up 3 bases and J gave up 11 bases, with 14 bases separating them. CDR1 and CDR2 from the germline V gene are MNHNS and SASEGT. CDR3 in amino acids: CASSELSPPAQHF. CDR3 DNA: TGTGCCAGCAGTGAGCTATCCCCACCAGCCCAGCATTTT.

The count of this clone is one. V is TRBV28 and J is TRBJ2-5; D call uncertain. This CDR3 has 12 amino acids. Germline CDR1 is MDHEN and CDR2 is SYDVKM. V was trimmed by 7 bases and J by 4 bases, leaving 10 bases between them. As DNA, the CDR3 is TGTGCCAGCAAAGGCTACGCAGAGACCCAGTACTTC. Residues: CASKGYAETQYF.

The chain recombines TRBV10-3 with TRBJ2-1; 9 bases are a match to TRBD1. Trimming cost V 0 bases and J 7 bases; bases outside gene matches: 7. Looked up from germline, CDR1 is ENHRY and CDR2 is SYGVKD. The CDR3 runs to 16 residues. The CDR3, as DNA: TGTGCCATCAGTGAGTCTTCGGGACAGGGCTCTAATGAGCAGTTCTTC. It encodes CAISESSGQGSNEQFF.

The V gene is TRBV11-2, the J gene TRBJ2-7, with 12 bases matching TRBD2. The CDR3 contains 16 residues. Germline V lookup: CDR1 SGHAT, CDR2 FQNNGV. V was pared by 0 bases and J by 7 bases, with 7 bases of the junction left unmatched. For the CDR3, the DNA is TGTGCCAGCAGCTTAGATTGGCGACTAGCGGGAGAAGAGCAGTACTTC. Protein sequence: CASSLDWRLAGEEQYF.

The chain has TRBV11-2 and TRBJ2-4; either TRBD1 or TRBD2 may fit D (6 bases each). V shed 1 base and J shed 1 base, with 14 bases lying between them. The germline V gene encodes CDR1 SGHAT and CDR2 FQNNGV. CDR3 size: 17 residues. The DNA for the CDR3 is TGTGCCAGCAGCTTAGCGAGGGGGGAGAGGGCCAAAAACATTCAGTACTTC. It encodes CASSLARGERAKNIQYF.

The chain employs TRBV19 and TRBJ1-1, with 7 bases that match TRBD1. Germline V gene sequence: CDR1 LNHDA, CDR2 SQIVND (reference sequence). The CDR3 consists of 14 residues. V gave up 0 bases and J gave up 4 bases; unmatched junction bases: 2. The CDR3 nucleotides read TGTGCCAGTAGTATAGACCCAGGGGGCACTGAAGCTTTCTTT. It codes for CASSIDPGGTEAFF.

The V and J genes are TRBV5-4 and TRBJ1-1; D is possibly TRBD1 (5 bases). Germline values: CDR1 SGHNT, CDR2 YYREEE (reference sequence). V lost 4 bases, J lost 1 base, and 14 bases lay in between. The CDR3 has 15 amino acids. CDR3 DNA sequence: TGTGCCAGCAGCCTTACGACAGATACGAACACTGAAGCTTTCTTT. Protein product: CASSLTTDTNTEAFF.

The rearrangement joins TRBV6-5 to TRBJ1-4; D perhaps matches TRBD1 (5 bases). The CDR3 runs to 14 residues. Germline lookup yields CDR1 MNHEY and CDR2 SVGAGI. Deletions cut 9 bases from V and 8 bases from J, with 19 bases between. CDR3 in amino acids: CASSVRGSKEKLFF. The CDR3 coding sequence is TGTGCCAGTTCGGTGAGGGGCAGCAAGGAAAAACTGTTTTTT.

The chain carries TRBV5-4 and TRBJ1-2; tentative D call: TRBD1 (5 bases). The germline gives CDR1 SGHNT, CDR2 YYREEE (reference sequence). The CDR3 sequence is 13 residues long. The ends were cut back, 3 bases at V and 4 bases at J, with 10 bases in the middle. The CDR3 here is CASSSKDSYGYTF. In DNA, the CDR3 is TGTGCCAGCAGCTCTAAAGACAGCTATGGCTACACCTTC.

The chain joins TRBV5-1 to TRBJ2-7, with 8 bases identical to TRBD1. The CDR3 is 14 residues long. The ends lost 2 bases at V and 1 base at J; junction bases unmatched: 2. In germline, CDR1 is SGHRS, CDR2 YFSETQ. CDR3 loop: CASSFDRGSYEQYF. Here the CDR3 DNA reads TGCGCCAGCAGCTTCGACAGGGGTTCCTACGAGCAGTACTTC.

J is TRBJ1-1 and V is TRBV9; no definite D call. V was pared by 5 bases and J by 0 bases, with 14 bases between. Germline loops: CDR1 SGDLS, CDR2 YYNGEE. The CDR3 contains 15 residues. The CDR3 sequence: CASSTASGLNTEAFF. CDR3 nucleotides: TGTGCCAGCAGTACCGCCTCGGGCCTGAACACTGAAGCTTTCTTT.

V is TRBV4-2 and J is TRBJ1-1; TRBD1 agrees at 7 bases. Germline V gives CDR1 LGHNA, CDR2 YNFKEQ. The CDR3 covers 14 residues. Unmatched junction bases numbered 6, after V lost 2 bases and J lost 6 bases. CDR3 protein: CASSQPQGIAEAFF. The CDR3 DNA is TGTGCCAGCAGCCAACCACAGGGGATCGCTGAAGCTTTCTTT.

The J gene is TRBJ2-2, the V gene TRBV25-1; 11 nucleotides match TRBD1. Germline V lookup: CDR1 MGHDK, CDR2 SYGVNS. Losses at the gene ends were 3 bases for V and 5 bases for J; bases not matched to a gene: 5. There are 16 residues in the CDR3. This CDR3 is CASSDPGQGVTGELFF. The CDR3 nucleotides are TGTGCCAGCAGTGATCCGGGACAGGGGGTAACCGGGGAGCTGTTTTTT.

The chain carries TRBV28 and TRBJ1-3; D is undetermined. Deletions cut 3 bases from V and 5 bases from J, with 17 bases between. In germline, CDR1 is MDHEN, CDR2 SYDVKM. This CDR3 region has 16 residues. This chain's CDR3 is CASSFIPAKTRNTIYF. The CDR3, as DNA: TGTGCCAGCAGTTTCATTCCGGCCAAAACCCGAAACACCATATATTTT.

The chain combines TRBV5-6 with TRBJ2-1; D is uncertain. Germline CDR1 is SGHDT and CDR2 is YYEEEE. CDR3 length: 15 amino acids. The germline V and J ends were trimmed by 0 bases and 0 bases, with 7 bases remaining between them. CDR3 in amino acids: CASSLDRRSYNEQFF. DNA of the CDR3: TGTGCCAGCAGCTTGGATCGGCGCTCCTACAATGAGCAGTTCTTC.

The DNA for the CDR3 is TGTGCCAGCAGCTCGGGACGGGTTGGCCAAGAGACCCAGTACTTC. Protein: CASSSGRVGQETQYF. V gene TRBV7-2 combines with J gene TRBJ2-5; the D gene could be TRBD1 or TRBD2 (5 bases each). CDR1 is SGHTA, CDR2 FQGNSA, per germline. Trimming removed 4 bases at V and 1 base at J, with 13 bases between. The CDR3 has 15 residues. Full variable domain (remainder filled in from reference TRBV7-2 and TRBJ2-5): GAGVSQSPSNKVTEKGKDVELRCDPISGHTALYWYRQSLGQGLEFLIYFQGNSAPDKSGLPSDRFSAERTGGSVSTLTIQRTQQEDSAVYLCASSSGRVGQETQYFGPGTRLLVL.

The rearrangement uses TRBV5-1 and TRBJ2-7; 10 bases fit TRBD1. There are 15 residues in the CDR3. The junction had 10 bases not matched to a gene; V was cut back by 5 bases and J by 5 bases. Germline V gene data show CDR1 as SGHRS and CDR2 as YFSETQ. The CDR3 is CASSISGTGANEQYF. The CDR3 region has the DNA TGCGCCAGCAGTATATCCGGGACAGGGGCCAACGAGCAGTACTTC.

This sequence joins TRBV7-8 and TRBJ2-5; D ambiguous. The germline gives CDR1 SGHVS, CDR2 FQNEAQ. With 0 bases removed from V and 3 bases from J, the gap between germline ends came to 11 bases. CDR3 size: 15 residues. DNA of the CDR3: TGTGCCAGCAGCTTAGCGCAAGGGTGGAAAGAGACCCAGTACTTC. It encodes CASSLAQGWKETQYF.

This chain uses TRBV6-6 with TRBJ2-7, with D unresolved. V dropped 6 bases and J dropped 6 bases, with 12 bases sitting between them. The CDR3 is 12 residues long. The germline gives CDR1 MNHNY, CDR2 SVGAGI (reference sequence). This chain's CDR3 is CASSPLGSEQYF. The DNA of the CDR3 is TGTGCCAGCAGCCCCCTGGGGTCCGAGCAGTACTTC.

The chain couples TRBV6-1 to TRBJ1-4; tentative D call: TRBD1 (5 bases). The germline V gene has CDR1 MNHNS and CDR2 SASEGT. The CDR3 consists of 15 residues. V was cut by 3 bases and J by 5 bases, with 13 bases left in between. Here the CDR3 reads CASSDVAGGNEKLFF. CDR3 coding DNA: TGTGCCAGCAGTGACGTTGCCGGGGGAAATGAAAAACTGTTTTTT.

V usage is TRBV14 and J usage is TRBJ2-7, with D perhaps assigned TRBD1 or TRBD2 (5 bases each). The V end was cut by 2 bases, the J end by 2 bases, with 10 bases between. The V gene's germline CDR1 is SGHDN and CDR2 FVKESK. The length of the CDR3 is 14 residues. CDR3 coding DNA: TGTGCCAGCAGCCAATATCAGGGACCCTACGAGCAGTACTTC. It translates to CASSQYQGPYEQYF.

CDR3: CASSPPPTATNEKLFF. Written as DNA, the CDR3 is TGTGCCAGCAGTCCACCTCCGACCGCAACTAATGAAAAACTGTTTTTT. The V gene is TRBV28, the J gene TRBJ1-4, with no clear D. CDR3 size: 16 residues. In germline, CDR1 is MDHEN, CDR2 SYDVKM. The germline V and J ends were trimmed by 5 bases and 0 bases, with 13 bases remaining between them. Looking up the rest from reference TRBV28 and TRBJ1-4 gives the full variable domain: DVKVTQSSRYLVKRTGEKVFLECVQDMDHENMFWYRQDPGLGLRLIYFSYDVKMKEKGDIPEGYSVSREKKERFSLILESASTNQTSMYLCASSPPPTATNEKLFFGSGTQLSVL.

This chain links TRBV28 with TRBJ1-5, with 8 bases that match TRBD1. Germline CDR1 and CDR2: MDHEN and SYDVKM. Trimming removed 5 bases from V and 8 bases from J; junction bases left unmatched: 14. The CDR3 totals 16 residues. CDR3 DNA: TGTGCCAGCAGTCCGATGACAGGGGTTAAATCAAAGCCCCAGCATTTT. Translating it yields CASSPMTGVKSKPQHF.

V usage is TRBV10-3 and J usage is TRBJ2-5; 8 bases are shared with TRBD2. V was clipped by 3 bases and J by 5 bases; unmatched bases: 17. There are 18 residues in the CDR3. The germline V gene has CDR1 ENHRY and CDR2 SYGVKD. The CDR3 sequence: CAISDSPGLGPFWETQYF. As DNA, the CDR3 is TGTGCCATCAGTGATAGCCCGGGACTAGGGCCCTTCTGGGAGACCCAGTACTTC.

The gene calls are TRBV11-2 and TRBJ1-4; D is possibly TRBD1 (6 bases). The V end was cut by 3 bases, the J end by 8 bases, with 22 bases between. CDR3 length: 17 amino acids. Germline loops: CDR1 SGHAT, CDR2 FQNNGV. The CDR3 loop is CASSFFPTGTVKEKLFF. The CDR3 DNA is TGTGCCAGCAGCTTTTTTCCCACAGGGACGGTAAAGGAAAAACTGTTTTTT.

About this clone itself: Mismatch with germline at one junction end may stem from a read error. The rearrangement joins TRBV7-8 to TRBJ2-3; unclear D gene. This CDR3 contains 13 residues. Germline V gene data show CDR1 as SGHVS and CDR2 as FQNEAQ. CDR3 in DNA: TGTGCCGTTGCCCAGCGACCCACAGATACGCAGTGTTTT. Translating it yields CAVAQRPTDTQCF.

The chain employs TRBV5-6 and TRBJ1-3, with D possibly matching TRBD1 (6 bases). This CDR3 has 14 amino acids. Per the germline V gene, CDR1 is SGHDT and CDR2 is YYEEEE. Trimming pared 4 bases from V and 2 bases from J, leaving 10 bases between. The CDR3 DNA sequence: TGTGCCAGCAGCAGTACAGGGCCTGGAAACACCATATATTTT. Protein: CASSSTGPGNTIYF. Filled out from reference TRBV5-6 and TRBJ1-3, the complete variable domain reads DAGVTQSPTHLIKTRGQQVTLRCSPKSGHDTVSWYQQALGQGPQFIFQYYEEEERQRGNFPDRFSGHQFPNYSSELNVNALLLGDSALYLCASSSTGPGNTIYFGEGSWLTVV.

The V call is TRBV5-6, the J call TRBJ2-5, with D unresolved. The CDR3 runs to 13 residues. CDR1 SGHDT and CDR2 YYEEEE come from the germline V gene. The germline V and J ends were trimmed by 7 bases and 2 bases, with 12 bases remaining between them. CDR3 sequence: CASAPPRQETQYF. As DNA, the CDR3 is TGTGCCAGCGCCCCCCCGCGGCAAGAGACCCAGTACTTC.